The entry below describes one T cell receptor (beta chain). Its matching antigen is unknown. The CDR3 consists of 12 residues. V was trimmed by 3 bases and J by 6 bases, leaving 6 bases between them. CDR1 LGHNA and CDR2 YSLEER come from the germline V gene. The data stem from a study of regulatory dendritic cells for organ transplantation. At the level of the study: Regulatory dendritic cells came from monocytes given vitamin D3 and IL-10.

This table comes from immunoSEQ multiplex PCR, and its TCRdb copy is limited to in-frame clones, with some not included. The sample has approximately 12,000 clones, about 80% seen once. CFSE-labeled sorted T cells met regulatory or mature dendritic cells for 5 days. Study-level findings and limits: Naive CD4+ and CD8+ repertoires were highly diverse; memory CD8+ was most oligoclonal. Resting memory CD8+ T cells held the most alloreactive clonotypes.

The sequence came from a human donor in good health. Sequencing was performed on naive CD4+ T cells from blood cultured with regulatory dendritic cells. Regarding subset: CD45RA+ naive T cells. The genes are TRBV4-3 and TRBJ2-1; D remains ambiguous. The CDR3 DNA reads as TGCGCCAGCAGCCAGACTCCCAATGAGCAGTTCTTC. Its translation: CASSQTPNEQFF.